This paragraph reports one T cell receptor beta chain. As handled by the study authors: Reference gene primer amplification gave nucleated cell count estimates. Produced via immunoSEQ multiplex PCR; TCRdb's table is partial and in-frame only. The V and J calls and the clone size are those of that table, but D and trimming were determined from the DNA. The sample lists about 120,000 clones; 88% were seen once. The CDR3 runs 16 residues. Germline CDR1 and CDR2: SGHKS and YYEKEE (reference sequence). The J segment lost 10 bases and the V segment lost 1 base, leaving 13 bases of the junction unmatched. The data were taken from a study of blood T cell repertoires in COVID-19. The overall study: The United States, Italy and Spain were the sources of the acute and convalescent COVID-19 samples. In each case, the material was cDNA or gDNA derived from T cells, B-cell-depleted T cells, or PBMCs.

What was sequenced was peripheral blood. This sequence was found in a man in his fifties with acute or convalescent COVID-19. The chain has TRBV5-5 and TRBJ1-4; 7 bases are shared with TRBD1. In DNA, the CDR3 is TGTGCCAGCAGCTTGTTGGTCGACAGGGCTTTAGGAAAACTGTTTTTT. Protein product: CASSLLVDRALGKLFF.